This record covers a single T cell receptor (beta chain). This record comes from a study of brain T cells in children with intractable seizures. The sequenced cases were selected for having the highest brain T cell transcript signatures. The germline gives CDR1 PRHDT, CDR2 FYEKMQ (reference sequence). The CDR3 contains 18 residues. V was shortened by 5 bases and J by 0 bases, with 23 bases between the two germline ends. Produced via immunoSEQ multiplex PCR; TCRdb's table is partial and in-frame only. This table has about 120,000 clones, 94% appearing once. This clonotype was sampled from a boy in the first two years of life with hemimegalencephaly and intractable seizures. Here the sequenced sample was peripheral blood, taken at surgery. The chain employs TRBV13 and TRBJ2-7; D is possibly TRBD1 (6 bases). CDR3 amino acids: CASSPGPPLTGRSYEQYF. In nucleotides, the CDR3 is TGTGCCAGCAGCCCGGGTCCGCCCCTGACAGGCCGCTCCTACGAGCAGTACTTC.